Listed below are T cell receptor beta chains from one sample, sequenced in a study of shared clonotypes between healthy human individuals. Only in-frame clones appear in the TCRdb table, and some are missing; sequencing was by immunoSEQ multiplex PCR. The sample lists 2 million to 2.5 million clones, about nine tenths occurring once. Input material: naive CD4+ T cells from PBMCs. These receptor sequences come from a man younger than 30 in good health. Some clones in this sample may be carry-over from other donors' samples. Each CDR3 is given with its conserved first and last residue. A D gene is named only where the DNA matches it firmly. Where a row states a size, it is once, few, many or the class of an expanded clone; other rows omit it.

j_call | clone_size | v_call | d_call | cdr3_nt | cdr3_aa
TRBJ2-3 | NA | TRBV30 | NA | TGTGCCTGGAGTCCCGGAACAGATACGCAGTATTTT | CAWSPGTDTQYF
TRBJ1-1 | NA | TRBV5-1 | NA | TGCGCCAGCAGCTTGGGGGCCCCGATGAACACTGAAGCTTTCTTT | CASSLGAPMNTEAFF
TRBJ2-7 | NA | TRBV5-4 | TRBD2 | TGTGCCAGCAGCTTGTACGCGGGAGGTTTCTACGAGCAGTACTTC | CASSLYAGGFYEQYF
TRBJ1-2 | NA | TRBV7-9 | TRBD1 | TGTGCCAGCAGCACCCCCCTCGGGACAGGGTATGGCTACACCTTC | CASSTPLGTGYGYTF
TRBJ1-2 | NA | TRBV19 | NA | TGTGCCAGTAGTATTTCCGACTATGGCTACACCTTC | CASSISDYGYTF
TRBJ2-1 | NA | TRBV5-1 | NA | TGCGCCAGCACCGAAGGGAGCGGCCGAGCAAATGAGCAGTTCTTC | CASTEGSGRANEQFF
TRBJ2-3 | once | TRBV30 | NA | TGTGCCTGGAGGGGGACCGGACACAAAAGCACAGATACGCAGTATTTT | CAWRGTGHKSTDTQYF
TRBJ2-5 | NA | TRBV30 | TRBD2 | TGTGCCTGGAGTGAAACGGGAGGGGCAGAGACCCAGTACTTC | CAWSETGGAETQYF
TRBJ2-3 | NA | TRBV2 | NA | TGTGCCAGTATTGGGGCGGGAAAGGGAGATACGCAGTATTTT | CASIGAGKGDTQYF
TRBJ2-5 | NA | TRBV7-2 | NA | TGTGCCAGCACCCGAGGTAGCTTAGAGACCCAGTACTTC | CASTRGSLETQYF
TRBJ1-1 | NA | TRBV11-2 | NA | TGTGCCAGCGAGGGAGGGAGCACTGAAGCTTTCTTT | CASEGGSTEAFF
TRBJ1-5 | NA | TRBV19 | NA | TGTGCCAGTAGTCCCCCCATTAGCAATCAGCCCCAGCATTTT | CASSPPISNQPQHF
TRBJ2-1 | NA | TRBV2 | NA | TGTGCCAGCAGTCCCTGGGAGCAGCAGTTCTTC | CASSPWEQQFF
TRBJ1-5 | NA | TRBV28 | NA | TGTGCCAGCAGTTTCTTGTATGCGGGAACCCACCAGCCCCAGCATTTT | CASSFLYAGTHQPQHF
TRBJ2-1 | NA | TRBV15 | NA | TGTGCCACCAGCAGAGATAGTAGCTCCTACAATGAGCAGTTCTTC | CATSRDSSSYNEQFF
TRBJ1-1 | NA | TRBV30 | NA | TGTGCCTGGAGTGTACTTGGGGGGCGGTTAACTGAAGCTTTCTTT | CAWSVLGGRLTEAFF
TRBJ2-1 | NA | TRBV2 | TRBD2 | TGTGCCACCAGACTAGCGGGAGGATACAATGAGCAGTTCTTC | CATRLAGGYNEQFF
TRBJ2-1 | NA | TRBV5-1 | TRBD2 | TGCGCCAGCAGCCTAGCGGGAGACCTCTCCAATGAGCAGTTCTTC | CASSLAGDLSNEQFF
TRBJ2-1 | NA | TRBV19 | TRBD2 | TGTGCCAGTAGTTTTCGGATAGCGGGAGGGGCTGAGCAGTTCTTC | CASSFRIAGGAEQFF
TRBJ2-4 | NA | TRBV28 | NA | TGTGCCAGCAGTTTGCAAGGGCTGGGTCAAGCCAAAAACATTCAGTACTTC | CASSLQGLGQAKNIQYF
TRBJ1-1 | NA | TRBV5-4 | NA | TGTGCCAGCAGCTTGGGTGGGCCGAAGATAGAAGCTTTCTTT | CASSLGGPKIEAFF
TRBJ2-2 | NA | TRBV27 | NA | TGTGCCAGCAGGAAGGCGGGGTTGACCGGGGAGCTGTTTTTT | CASRKAGLTGELFF
TRBJ1-1 | NA | TRBV29-1 | NA | TGCAGCGTTGGGGGGCAAGGCACTGAAGCTTTCTTT | CSVGGQGTEAFF
TRBJ2-7 | NA | TRBV19 | NA | TGTGCCAGTACCACCGGGTTTTGGGAGCCCGAGCAGTACTTC | CASTTGFWEPEQYF
TRBJ1-3 | NA | TRBV30 | NA | TGTGCCTGGTCGGTTGGTTCTGGAAACACCATATATTTT | CAWSVGSGNTIYF
TRBJ1-1 | NA | TRBV11-2 | NA | TGTGCCAGCAGCTTTCGGTACACTGAAGCTTTCTTT | CASSFRYTEAFF
TRBJ2-7 | NA | TRBV7-9 | NA | TGTGCCAGCAGCGCCTTGGTGTCCTCCTACGAGCAGTACTTC | CASSALVSSYEQYF
TRBJ1-5 | NA | TRBV30 | TRBD1 | TGTGCCTGGGACAGGGTATACGGCAATCAGCCCCAGCATTTT | CAWDRVYGNQPQHF